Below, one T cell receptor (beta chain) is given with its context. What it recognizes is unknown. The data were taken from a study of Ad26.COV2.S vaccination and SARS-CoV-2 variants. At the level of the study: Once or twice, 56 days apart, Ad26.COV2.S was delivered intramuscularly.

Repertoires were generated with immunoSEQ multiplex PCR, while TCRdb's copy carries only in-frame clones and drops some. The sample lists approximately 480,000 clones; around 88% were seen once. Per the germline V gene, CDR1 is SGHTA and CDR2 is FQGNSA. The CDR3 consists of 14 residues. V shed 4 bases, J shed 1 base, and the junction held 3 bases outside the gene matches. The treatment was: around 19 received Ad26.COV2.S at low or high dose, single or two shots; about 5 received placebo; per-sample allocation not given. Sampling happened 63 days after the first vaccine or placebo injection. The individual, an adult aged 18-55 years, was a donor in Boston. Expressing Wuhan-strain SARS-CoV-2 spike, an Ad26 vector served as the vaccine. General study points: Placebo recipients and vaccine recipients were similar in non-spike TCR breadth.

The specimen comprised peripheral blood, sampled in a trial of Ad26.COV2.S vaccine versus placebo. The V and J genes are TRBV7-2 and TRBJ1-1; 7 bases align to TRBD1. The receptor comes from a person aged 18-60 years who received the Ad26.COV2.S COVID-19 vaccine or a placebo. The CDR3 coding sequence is TGTGCCAGCAGCTCACACAGGGGGAACACTGAAGCTTTCTTT. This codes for CASSSHRGNTEAFF.